The text below deals with one TCR beta chain. These data originate in a study of cytomegalovirus exposure and HLA in healthy donors. V was clipped by 6 bases and J by 0 bases, with 12 bases between them. Germline-derived CDR1 and CDR2 are LNHDA and SQIVND (reference sequence). The CDR3 runs 15 residues. With 60 Vbeta and 13 Jbeta primers, the PCR was carried out. Data came from immunoSEQ multiplex PCR; TCRdb stores just in-frame clones and leaves some out. Of 110,000 to 150,000 clones detected, about 75% appear once; the ten largest clones hold over 6%. The chain employs TRBV19 and TRBJ1-5; D not certain. This TCR was recovered from a young man in good health and CMV-seronegative. Sequencing was carried out using PBMCs. CDR3 DNA sequence: TGTGCCAGTAGCGAAGGACTTTATAGCAATCAGCCCCAGCATTTT. Its protein product is CASSEGLYSNQPQHF. Based on the CDR3 plus reference TRBV19 and TRBJ1-5, the full variable domain is DGGITQSPKYLFRKEGQNVTLSCEQNLNHDAMYWYRQDPGQGLRLIYYSQIVNDFQKGDIAEGYSVSREKKESFPLTVTSAQKNPTAFYLCASSEGLYSNQPQHFGDGTRLSIL.